A selection of T cell receptor beta chains follows, all from one sample in a study of blood T cell repertoires in COVID-19. Libraries were prepared by immunoSEQ multiplex PCR; TCRdb keeps only in-frame clonotypes and omits some of them. The sample contains 120,000 or so clones, 70% to 80% of which appear only once. The sequenced material came from peripheral blood. The origin of the receptors is a man aged 70-80 years with acute or convalescent COVID-19. CDR3s include the opening cysteine and the closing phenylalanine or tryptophan. D genes are given only for firm matches. Clone sizes are given selectively: once, few, many, or a class where the clone is expanded.

J gene	V gene	D gene	clone size	CDR3 DNA	CDR3 protein
TRBJ1-3	TRBV10-3	-	-	TGTGCCTCCAGGGATAGCTCTGGAAACACCATATATTTT	CASRDSSGNTIYF
TRBJ2-2	TRBV5-6	-	-	TGTGCCAGCAGCTTGCGCCCGGGATCTACCGGGGAGCTGTTTTTT	CASSLRPGSTGELFF
TRBJ2-5	TRBV2	-	-	TGTGCCACCGCCAGTGAGGGGAGGGGGGAGACCCAGTACTTC	CATASEGRGETQYF
TRBJ1-2	TRBV5-6	TRBD1	-	TGTGCCAGCAGCTCCACAGGGGTCTATGGCTACACCTTC	CASSSTGVYGYTF
TRBJ2-3	TRBV28	-	once	TGTGCCAGCAGTTCCTTCTCGGGAAATACGCAGTATTTT	CASSSFSGNTQYF
TRBJ1-2	TRBV12-3/TRBV12-4	-	-	TGTGCCAGCAGTTCCTGGGCCTATGGCTACACCTTC	CASSSWAYGYTF
TRBJ2-5	TRBV5-1	-	-	TGCGCCAGCAGGGAAGGGGGACAGACCCAGTACTTC	CASREGGQTQYF
TRBJ1-6	TRBV7-2	-	-	TGTGCCAGCAGCCGCAAAACAGGCCTAGCGAGCTCCTATAATTCACCCCTCCACTTT	CASSRKTGLASSYNSPLHF
TRBJ1-2	TRBV10-3	-	few	TGTGCCATCAATCGGACAGCGGCTTTCTATGGCTACACCTTC	CAINRTAAFYGYTF
TRBJ1-6	TRBV5-6	-	-	TGTGCCAGCAGCTTGGGCCACAGGAACAGGAGCTCCTATAATTCACCCCTCCACTTT	CASSLGHRNRSSYNSPLHF
TRBJ2-3	TRBV6-5	TRBD2	-	TGTGCCCTCGGGGGGGCCCTAGATACGCAGTATTTT	CALGGALDTQYF
TRBJ2-7	TRBV28	TRBD2	once	TGTGCCAGCAGTTTATGGCTAGCGGGGCCCTACGAGCAGTACTTC	CASSLWLAGPYEQYF
TRBJ2-2	TRBV28	-	-	TGTGCCAGCAGCTTTATTACCGGGGAGCTGTTTTTT	CASSFITGELFF
TRBJ2-7	TRBV18	TRBD1	-	TGTGCCAGCTCGAGGGGGACAGATTCCTACGAGCAGTACTTC	CASSRGTDSYEQYF
TRBJ1-2	TRBV12-3/TRBV12-4	-	-	TGTGCCAGCACCCGACGGGGCTATGGCTACACCTTC	CASTRRGYGYTF
TRBJ2-3	TRBV4-2	TRBD2	-	TGTGCCAGCAGCTTGGGACTAGCGGTAACAGATACGCAGTATTTT	CASSLGLAVTDTQYF
TRBJ2-2	TRBV19	TRBD1	-	TGTGCCAGTAGTATAGGGACAGGGGGCCCCGGGGAGCTGTTTTTT	CASSIGTGGPGELFF
TRBJ1-5	TRBV30	TRBD1	-	TGTGCCTGGAGTGTTGGTGTCGGGACAGGGGGCAATCAGCCCCAGCATTTT	CAWSVGVGTGGNQPQHF
TRBJ1-1	TRBV5-1	-	-	TGCGCCAGCAGCCAATTGACAAGAGACACTGAAGCTTTCTTT	CASSQLTRDTEAFF
TRBJ2-2	TRBV6-5	-	-	TGTGCCAGCAGCTCCCGAGGGCCGGACACCGGGGAGCTGTTTTTT	CASSSRGPDTGELFF
TRBJ2-5	TRBV19	-	-	TGTGCCAGTAGTATAGGGACTTCACAAGAGACCCAGTACTTC	CASSIGTSQETQYF
TRBJ1-1	TRBV6-5	TRBD1	-	TGTGCCACCCGGGGGACAGTTAACACTGAAGCTTTCTTT	CATRGTVNTEAFF
TRBJ2-7	TRBV27	TRBD2	-	TGTGCCAGCAGTTTCGGGCGACTAGCGGTGTACGAGCAGTACTTC	CASSFGRLAVYEQYF
TRBJ2-2	TRBV4-2	-	few	TGTGCCAGCAGCCAAGGCGAGGTAACCGGGGAGCTGTTTTTT	CASSQGEVTGELFF
TRBJ2-5	TRBV5-1	TRBD1	-	TGCGCCAGCAGCTTCCAGGACAGGGATGGGACCCAGTACTTC	CASSFQDRDGTQYF
TRBJ2-7	TRBV28	-	-	TGTGCCAGCAGTTTATCGGGATTTTACGAGCAGTACTTC	CASSLSGFYEQYF
TRBJ2-6	TRBV5-4	-	-	TGTGCCAGCAGATCAGGTCCACCCTCTGGGGCCAACGTCCTGACTTTC	CASRSGPPSGANVLTF
TRBJ2-2	TRBV4-2	TRBD2	-	TGTGCCAGCAGCCCGCGGACTAGCGACACCGGGGAGCTGTTTTTT	CASSPRTSDTGELFF
TRBJ2-3	TRBV6-6	-	-	TGTGCCAGCAGTTACCCGGGAGTTCCCACAGATACGCAGTATTTT	CASSYPGVPTDTQYF
TRBJ1-5	TRBV29-1	-	-	TGCAGCGTTGAAGGGCAGGGTGGTCAGCCCCAGCATTTT	CSVEGQGGQPQHF
TRBJ2-7	TRBV20-1	TRBD2	-	TGCAGTGCTTCGGGAGGAAACGAGCAGTACTTC	CSASGGNEQYF
TRBJ1-2	TRBV14	-	-	TGTGCCAGCAGCCAAGGTAGGTTCACAGGGAGTGGCTACACCTTC	CASSQGRFTGSGYTF
TRBJ2-7	TRBV30	TRBD1	-	TGTGCCTGGAGAACCGGGACAGGGATCCACGAGCAGTACTTC	CAWRTGTGIHEQYF
TRBJ2-6	TRBV30	-	few	TGTGCCTGGAGTGTCTCCGGGACCAACGTCCTGACTTTC	CAWSVSGTNVLTF